These 22 T cell receptor beta chains were all obtained from the same sample, sequenced in a study of blood T cells in healthy people across ages. Through a sample-barcoded 5' primer and a J-beta primer mix, a second PCR was run for roughly 6 to 11 cycles. MiXCR, applied by TCRdb to the 5' RACE reads, yields one record per CDR3 protein. Here the sample spans more than 1 million distinct CDR3 sequences, under 45% being singletons. The sequenced sample consisted of blood. The receptors come from a woman aged 55-69 years in good health.

The J gene is TRBJ2-7, the V gene TRBV15; 11 positions agree with TRBD2. This CDR3 has 16 residues. Germline loops: CDR1 LNHNV, CDR2 YYDKDF (reference sequence). V lost 2 bases, J lost 5 bases, and 8 bases stayed unmatched. The CDR3 sequence is CATSRTSGSLLDEQYF. The CDR3 coding sequence is TGTGCCACCAGCAGAACTAGCGGGAGTCTCCTGGACGAGCAGTACTTC.

CDR3 coding DNA: TGCAGCGTTGAAGGGGGAACCAAAAACATTCAGTACTTC. Translated: CSVEGGTKNIQYF. V gene TRBV29-1 combines with J gene TRBJ2-7, with unresolved D. The J call may be incorrect, as the DNA end agrees better with TRBJ2-4. The CDR3 totals 13 residues. The V gene's germline CDR1 is SQVTM and CDR2 ANQGSEA.

This clonotype came up a few times. This chain links TRBV7-2 with TRBJ2-7; D might be TRBD2 (6 bases). Deletions cut 4 bases from V and 4 bases from J, with 14 bases between. Germline V lookup: CDR1 SGHTA, CDR2 FQGNSA. The CDR3 runs 14 residues. The CDR3 nucleotides read TGTGCCAGCAGCTATTCGGGGACTTCGTACGAGCAGTACTTC. Protein product: CASSYSGTSYEQYF.

This clonotype was picked up a small number of times. The chain recombines TRBV24-1 with TRBJ2-1; TRBD1 matches 9 bases. The CDR3 consists of 17 residues. CDR1 is KGHDR and CDR2 is SFDVKD in the germline V gene. V gave up 0 bases and J gave up 7 bases; unmatched junction bases: 9. Here the CDR3 reads CATSDLAPGQGRNEQFF. The DNA for the CDR3 is TGTGCCACCAGTGATTTGGCCCCTGGACAGGGGAGGAATGAGCAGTTCTTC.

The chain combines TRBV12-3 or TRBV12-4 with TRBJ2-1, with 16 nucleotides matching TRBD2. This CDR3 spans 17 amino acids. J lost 10 bases, V lost 5 bases, and 11 bases had no gene match. The CDR3 reads CASSTGTSGRGLGEQFF. For the CDR3, the DNA is TGTGCCAGCAGTACCGGGACTAGCGGGAGGGGATTAGGGGAGCAGTTCTTC.

About this clonotype: The junction and the germline gene differ at one end; a read error may be behind it. The chain carries TRBV6-5 and TRBJ2-7; D unresolved. Germline CDR1 and CDR2: MNHEY and SVGAGI. The CDR3 loop spans 14 amino acids. CDR3 coding DNA: TGTGCCAGCAGTGACTCGGGCCTCTCCTACGAGCAGTACTTC. Translation: CASSDSGLSYEQYF.

This clonotype was found once. The rearrangement uses TRBV6-2 or TRBV6-3 and TRBJ1-4, with 8 bases that match TRBD1. Trimming took 10 bases from V and 10 from J; bases not matched to a gene: 8. The CDR3 runs to 12 residues. Per the germline V gene, CDR1 is MNHEY and CDR2 is SVGEGT. CDR3 bases: TGTGCCACCCGACAGGGGCCCCGAAAACTGTTTTTT. This encodes CATRQGPRKLFF.

This clonotype was seen a handful of times. This rearrangement joins TRBV6-1 to TRBJ2-7; TRBD1 aligns across 7 bases. J lost 2 bases, V lost 8 bases, and 12 bases had no gene match. The CDR3 has 15 amino acids. CDR1 and CDR2 from the germline V gene are MNHNS and SASEGT. CDR3 region: CASSAGTAATYEQYF. DNA for the CDR3: TGTGCCAGCTCAGCCGGGACAGCCGCAACCTACGAGCAGTACTTC.

This clonotype was found a few times. J is TRBJ2-7 and V is TRBV7-6, with no clear D. CDR1 and CDR2 (germline): SGHVS, FNYEAQ. CDR3 length: 14 residues. Trimming took 4 bases from V and 4 from J, leaving 14 bases between them. The CDR3 spells CASSSEESWYEQYF. DNA for the CDR3: TGTGCCAGCAGCTCCGAAGAGAGTTGGTACGAGCAGTACTTC.

CDR3 coding DNA: TGTGCCATTGCCACCGGGACATCAGGGTCACCCCTCCACTTT. It encodes CAIATGTSGSPLHF. The chain is built from TRBV10-3 and TRBJ1-6; tentative D call: TRBD1 (6 bases). The CDR3 sequence is 14 residues long. V was shortened by 9 bases and J by 10 bases, with 19 bases between the two germline ends. CDR1 is ENHRY and CDR2 is SYGVKD in the germline V gene.

The chain has TRBV20-1 and TRBJ2-7; D is unresolved. Trimming shortened V by 7 bases and J by 2 bases, and 15 bases separated the two germline ends. The germline CDR1 and CDR2 sequences are DFQATT and SNEGSKA (reference sequence). The CDR3 consists of 13 residues. The CDR3 region has the DNA TGCAGTGATAGGTCTAGACTTACCTACGAGCAGTACTTC. Residues: CSDRSRLTYEQYF.

This clonotype occurred a few times. The chain recombines TRBV29-1 with TRBJ2-3; 8 bases match TRBD1. In germline, CDR1 is SQVTM, CDR2 ANQGSEA. The CDR3 has 12 residues. Unmatched junction bases numbered 7, after V lost 7 bases and J lost 7 bases. The CDR3 DNA sequence: TGCAGCGCCCGGGACAGGAGAAATACGCAGTATTTT. Translating gives CSARDRRNTQYF.

This sequence joins TRBV13 and TRBJ1-2; possibly TRBD1 for D (5 bases). Looked up from germline, CDR1 is PRHDT and CDR2 is FYEKMQ (reference sequence). The CDR3 length is 14 residues. V lost 3 bases, J lost 10 bases, and 18 bases lay in between. The CDR3 DNA reads as TGTGCCAGCAGCTTGAGGGGTATTAATGGAGTCTACACCTTC. Its protein product is CASSLRGINGVYTF.

The gene calls are TRBV20-1 and TRBJ2-3; the match to TRBD2 covers 14 bases. The CDR3 is 16 residues long. The trim removed 5 bases at V and 0 bases at J, leaving 4 bases unmatched. From germline, CDR1 is DFQATT and CDR2 SNEGSKA (reference sequence). The DNA of the CDR3 is TGCAGTGCTCCTCGACTAGCGGGAGGGAGCACAGATACGCAGTATTTT. It specifies CSAPRLAGGSTDTQYF.

The chain combines TRBV30 with TRBJ1-1; D remains ambiguous. Germline assignment: CDR1 GTSNPN and CDR2 SVGIG (reference sequence). Trimming took 1 base from V and 7 from J, leaving 10 bases between them. The CDR3 sequence is 12 residues long. The CDR3 region is CAWSGGLYEAFF. CDR3 in DNA: TGTGCCTGGAGTGGAGGGCTCTATGAAGCTTTCTTT.

The V gene is TRBV30, the J gene TRBJ1-2, with no clear D. The germline V and J ends were trimmed by 2 bases and 2 bases, with 12 bases remaining between them. The germline V gene encodes CDR1 GTSNPN and CDR2 SVGIG (reference sequence). The CDR3 has 14 amino acids. CDR3 sequence reads: CAWSHTVVNYGYTF. The CDR3, as DNA: TGTGCCTGGAGTCATACAGTGGTCAACTATGGCTACACCTTC.

The V gene is TRBV4-1, the J gene TRBJ2-3, with 10 nucleotides matching TRBD2. The length of the CDR3 is 16 residues. Germline V lookup: CDR1 MGHRA, CDR2 YSYEKL. J was trimmed by 5 bases and V by 1 base; bases with no gene match: 6. CDR3 sequence: CASSQGLAGSVDTQYF. Here the CDR3 DNA reads TGCGCCAGCAGCCAAGGACTAGCGGGTTCGGTAGATACGCAGTATTTT.

The V and J genes are TRBV27 and TRBJ2-1; 8 positions match TRBD2. Unmatched junction bases numbered 3, after V lost 3 bases and J lost 5 bases. Germline V CDR1 and CDR2: MNHEY, SMNVEV (reference sequence). This CDR3 region has 14 residues. CDR3 nucleotides: TGTGCCAGCAGTTTCACGGGAGGGCACAATGAGCAGTTCTTC. This encodes CASSFTGGHNEQFF.

The chain couples TRBV4-2 to TRBJ2-5, with D possibly TRBD2 on 5 matching bases. The CDR3 has 16 residues. The V gene lost 0 bases and the J gene lost 1 base, with 12 bases spanning the gap. The germline CDR1 and CDR2 sequences are LGHNA and YNFKEQ. The CDR3: CASSQDTPGTQETQYF. The DNA of the CDR3 is TGTGCCAGCAGCCAAGATACGCCGGGAACCCAAGAGACCCAGTACTTC.

The chain recombines TRBV29-1 with TRBJ2-2; D is undetermined. CDR1 SQVTM and CDR2 ANQGSEA come from the germline V gene. The germline V and J ends were trimmed by 6 bases and 8 bases, with 13 bases remaining between them. The CDR3 consists of 12 residues. The chain's CDR3 is CSVVASRGELFF. The CDR3 DNA follows: TGCAGCGTGGTAGCTTCTCGGGGGGAGCTGTTTTTT.

In this sample, this clonotype turned up a few times. The chain couples TRBV29-1 to TRBJ2-3; no clear D gene. Trimming cost V 5 bases and J 6 bases, with 6 bases left between them. This CDR3 has 10 residues. The V gene's germline CDR1 is SQVTM and CDR2 ANQGSEA. As DNA, the CDR3 is TGCAGCGTTCTCGAGGATACGCAGTATTTT. It is translated as CSVLEDTQYF.

With respect to this clonotype: At one boundary the junction diverges from the germline segment, which might be a read error. This chain connects TRBV6-5 to TRBJ2-7; 8 bases line up with TRBD1. The end of the DNA fits TRBJ2-3 better, so the J call may be wrong. Germline CDR1 MNHEY, CDR2 SVGAGI. CDR3 size: 11 residues. The CDR3 DNA reads TGTGCCTGCAGGACAGGGTCAAGGCAGTATTTT. Translated: CACRTGSRQYF.